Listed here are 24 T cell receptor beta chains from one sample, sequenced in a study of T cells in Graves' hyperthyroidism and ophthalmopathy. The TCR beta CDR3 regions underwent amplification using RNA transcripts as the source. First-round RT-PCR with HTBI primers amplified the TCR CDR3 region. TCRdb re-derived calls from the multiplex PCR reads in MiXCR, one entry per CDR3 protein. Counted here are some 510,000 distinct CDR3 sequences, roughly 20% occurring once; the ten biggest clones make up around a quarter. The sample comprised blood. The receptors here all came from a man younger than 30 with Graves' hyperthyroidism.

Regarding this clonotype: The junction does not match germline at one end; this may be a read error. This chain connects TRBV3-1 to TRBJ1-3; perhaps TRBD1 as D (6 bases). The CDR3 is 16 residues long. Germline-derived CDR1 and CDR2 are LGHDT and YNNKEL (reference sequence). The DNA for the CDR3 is TGTGCCGGCAGCCGGGGACACTTTAGCTCTGGAAACACCATATATTTT. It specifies CAGSRGHFSSGNTIYF.

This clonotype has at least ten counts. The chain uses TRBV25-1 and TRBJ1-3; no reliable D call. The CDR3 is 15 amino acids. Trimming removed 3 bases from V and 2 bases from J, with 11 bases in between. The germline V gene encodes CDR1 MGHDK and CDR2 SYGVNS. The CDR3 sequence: CASSDTAAPGNTIYF. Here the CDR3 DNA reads TGTGCCAGCAGTGATACGGCAGCTCCTGGAAACACCATATATTTT.

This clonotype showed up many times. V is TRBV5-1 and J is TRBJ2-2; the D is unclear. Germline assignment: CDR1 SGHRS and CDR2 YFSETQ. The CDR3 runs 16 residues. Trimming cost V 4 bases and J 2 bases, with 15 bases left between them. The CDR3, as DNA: TGCGCCAGCAGCCATGACCTAAGCTTCAACACCGGGGAGCTGTTTTTT. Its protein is CASSHDLSFNTGELFF.

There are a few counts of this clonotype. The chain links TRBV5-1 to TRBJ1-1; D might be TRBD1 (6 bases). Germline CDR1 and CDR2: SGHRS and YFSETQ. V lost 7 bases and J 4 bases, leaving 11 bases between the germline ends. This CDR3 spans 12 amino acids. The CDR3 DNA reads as TGCGCCAGCGGGGAAGGGGGCACTGAAGCTTTCTTT. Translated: CASGEGGTEAFF.

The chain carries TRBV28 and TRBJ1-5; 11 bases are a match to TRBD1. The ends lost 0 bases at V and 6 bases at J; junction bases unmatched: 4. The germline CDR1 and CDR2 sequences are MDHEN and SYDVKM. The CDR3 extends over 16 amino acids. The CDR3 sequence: CASSLWGQGEIQPQHF. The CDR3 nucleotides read TGTGCCAGCAGTTTATGGGGACAGGGGGAAATTCAGCCCCAGCATTTT.

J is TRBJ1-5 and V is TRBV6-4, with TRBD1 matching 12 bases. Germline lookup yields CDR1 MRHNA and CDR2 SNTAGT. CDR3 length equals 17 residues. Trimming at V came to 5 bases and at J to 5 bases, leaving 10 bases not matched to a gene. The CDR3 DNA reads TGTGCCAGCAGTACCCGATGGGACAGGGGGCGCGATCAGCCCCAGCATTTT. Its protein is CASSTRWDRGRDQPQHF.

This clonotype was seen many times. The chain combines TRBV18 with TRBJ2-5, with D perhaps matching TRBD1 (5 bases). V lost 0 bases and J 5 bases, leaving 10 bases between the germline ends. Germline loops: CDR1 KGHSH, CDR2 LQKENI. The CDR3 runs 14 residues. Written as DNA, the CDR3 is TGTGCCAGCTCACCACCCTGGGGCCAGGAGACCCAGTACTTC. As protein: CASSPPWGQETQYF.

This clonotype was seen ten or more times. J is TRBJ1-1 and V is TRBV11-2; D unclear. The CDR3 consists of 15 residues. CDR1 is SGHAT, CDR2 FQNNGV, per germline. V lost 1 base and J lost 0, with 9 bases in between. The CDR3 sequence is CASSLGSRMNTEAFF. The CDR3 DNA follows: TGTGCCAGCAGCTTAGGGAGCAGAATGAACACTGAAGCTTTCTTT.

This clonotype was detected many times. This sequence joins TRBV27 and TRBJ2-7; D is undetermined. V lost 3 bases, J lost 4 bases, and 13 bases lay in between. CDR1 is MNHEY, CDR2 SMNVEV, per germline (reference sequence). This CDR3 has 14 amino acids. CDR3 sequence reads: CASSFGDSVYEQYF. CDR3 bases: TGTGCCAGCAGTTTCGGAGACTCAGTTTACGAGCAGTACTTC.

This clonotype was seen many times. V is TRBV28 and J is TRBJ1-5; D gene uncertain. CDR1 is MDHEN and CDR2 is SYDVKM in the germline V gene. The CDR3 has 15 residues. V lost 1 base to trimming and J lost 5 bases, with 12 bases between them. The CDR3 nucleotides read TGTGCCAGCAGTTTATCCAGGTCAGTCCATCAGCCCCAGCATTTT. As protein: CASSLSRSVHQPQHF.

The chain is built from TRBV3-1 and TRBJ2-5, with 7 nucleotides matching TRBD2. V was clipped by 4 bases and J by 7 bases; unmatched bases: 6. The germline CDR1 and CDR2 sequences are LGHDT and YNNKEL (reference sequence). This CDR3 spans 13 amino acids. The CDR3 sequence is CASSPGLEGTQYF. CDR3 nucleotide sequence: TGTGCCAGCAGCCCCGGACTAGAGGGGACCCAGTACTTC.

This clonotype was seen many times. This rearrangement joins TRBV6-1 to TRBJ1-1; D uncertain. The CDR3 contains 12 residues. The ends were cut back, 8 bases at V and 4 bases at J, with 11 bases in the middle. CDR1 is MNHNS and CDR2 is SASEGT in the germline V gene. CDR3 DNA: TGTGCCAGCTCAGGTGGGGTCACTGAAGCTTTCTTT. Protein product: CASSGGVTEAFF.

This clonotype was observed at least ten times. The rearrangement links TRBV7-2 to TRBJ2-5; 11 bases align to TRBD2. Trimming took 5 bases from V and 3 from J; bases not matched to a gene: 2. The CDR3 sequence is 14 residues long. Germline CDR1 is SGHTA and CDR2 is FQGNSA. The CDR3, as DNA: TGTGCCAGCAGCGCGGGACTAGCGGAAGAGACCCAGTACTTC. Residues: CASSAGLAEETQYF.

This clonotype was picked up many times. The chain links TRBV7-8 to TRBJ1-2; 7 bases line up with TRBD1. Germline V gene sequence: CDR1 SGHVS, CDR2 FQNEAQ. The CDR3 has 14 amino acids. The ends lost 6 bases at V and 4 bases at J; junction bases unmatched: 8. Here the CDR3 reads CASRRQGGAYGYTF. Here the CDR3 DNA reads TGTGCCAGCAGACGACAGGGTGGGGCCTATGGCTACACCTTC.

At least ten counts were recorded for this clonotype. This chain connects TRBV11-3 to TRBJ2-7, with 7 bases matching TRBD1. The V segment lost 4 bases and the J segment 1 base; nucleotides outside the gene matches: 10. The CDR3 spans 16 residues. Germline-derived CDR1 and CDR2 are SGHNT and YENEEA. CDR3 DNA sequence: TGTGCCAGCAGCTCACCTCCCGGGACAGTATCCTACGAGCAGTACTTC. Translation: CASSSPPGTVSYEQYF.

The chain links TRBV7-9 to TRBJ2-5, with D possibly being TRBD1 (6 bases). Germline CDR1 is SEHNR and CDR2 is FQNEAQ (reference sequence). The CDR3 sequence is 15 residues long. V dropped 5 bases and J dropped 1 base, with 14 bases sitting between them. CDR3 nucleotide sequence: TGTGCCAGCAGCCGTGGCGCAGGGGCCCAAGAGACCCAGTACTTC. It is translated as CASSRGAGAQETQYF.

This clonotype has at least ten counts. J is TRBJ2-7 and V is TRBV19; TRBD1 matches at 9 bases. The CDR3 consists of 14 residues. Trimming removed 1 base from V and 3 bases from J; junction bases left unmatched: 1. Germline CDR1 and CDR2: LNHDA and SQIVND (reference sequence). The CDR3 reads CASSIGTGDYEQYF. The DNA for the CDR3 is TGTGCCAGTAGTATAGGGACAGGGGACTACGAGCAGTACTTC.

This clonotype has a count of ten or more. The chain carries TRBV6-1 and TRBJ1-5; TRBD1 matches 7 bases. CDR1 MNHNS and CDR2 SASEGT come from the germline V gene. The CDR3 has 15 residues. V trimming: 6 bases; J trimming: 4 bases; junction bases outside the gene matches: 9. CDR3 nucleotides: TGTGCCAGCAGCGCGACAGGGAGGGTTAATCAGCCCCAGCATTTT. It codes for CASSATGRVNQPQHF.

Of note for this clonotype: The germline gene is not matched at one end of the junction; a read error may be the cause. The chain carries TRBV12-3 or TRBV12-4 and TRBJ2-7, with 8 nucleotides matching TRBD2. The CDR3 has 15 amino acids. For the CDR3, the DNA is TGTGCCAGCAGTGCACTAGCGGAGCTCTCCTACGAGCAGTACTTT. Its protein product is CASSALAELSYEQYF.

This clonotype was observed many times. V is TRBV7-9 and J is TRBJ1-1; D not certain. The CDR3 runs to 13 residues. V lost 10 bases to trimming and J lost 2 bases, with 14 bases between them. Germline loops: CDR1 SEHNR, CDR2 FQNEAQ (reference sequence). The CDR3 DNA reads TGTGCCACTTCACCGAGTCTAAACACTGAAGCTTTCTTT. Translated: CATSPSLNTEAFF.

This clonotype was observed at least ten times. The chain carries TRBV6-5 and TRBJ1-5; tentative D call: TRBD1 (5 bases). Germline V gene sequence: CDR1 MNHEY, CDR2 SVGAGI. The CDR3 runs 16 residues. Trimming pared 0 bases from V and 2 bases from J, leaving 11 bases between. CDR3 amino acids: CASSYSGGSGNQPQHF. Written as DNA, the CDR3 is TGTGCCAGCAGTTACTCGGGGGGAAGTGGCAATCAGCCCCAGCATTTT.

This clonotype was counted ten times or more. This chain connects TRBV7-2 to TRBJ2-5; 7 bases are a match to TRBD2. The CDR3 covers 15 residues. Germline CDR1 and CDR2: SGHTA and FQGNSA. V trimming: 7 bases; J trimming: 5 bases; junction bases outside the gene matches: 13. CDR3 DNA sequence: TGTGCCAGCATGCCGGGGAGCGGGGTTCCTGAGACCCAGTACTTC. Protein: CASMPGSGVPETQYF. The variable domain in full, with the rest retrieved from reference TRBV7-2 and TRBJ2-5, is GAGVSQSPSNKVTEKGKDVELRCDPISGHTALYWYRQSLGQGLEFLIYFQGNSAPDKSGLPSDRFSAERTGGSVSTLTIQRTQQEDSAVYLCASMPGSGVPETQYFGPGTRLLVL.

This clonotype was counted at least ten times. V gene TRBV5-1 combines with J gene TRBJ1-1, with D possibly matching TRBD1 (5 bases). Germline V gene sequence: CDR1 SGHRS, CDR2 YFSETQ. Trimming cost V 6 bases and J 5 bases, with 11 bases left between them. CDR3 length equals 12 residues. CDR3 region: CASKRDRTEAFF. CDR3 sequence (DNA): TGCGCCAGCAAACGCGACAGAACTGAAGCTTTCTTT.

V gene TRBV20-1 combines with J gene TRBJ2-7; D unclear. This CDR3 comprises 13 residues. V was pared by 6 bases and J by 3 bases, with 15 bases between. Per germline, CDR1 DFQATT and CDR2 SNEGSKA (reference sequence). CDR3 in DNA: TGCAGTGCAGACACGGACGCATTCTACGAGCAGTACTTC. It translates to CSADTDAFYEQYF.